The rows below give T cell receptor beta chains drawn from one sample of a study of shared T cell receptors in the human thymus. Profiling relied on immunoSEQ multiplex PCR, and the TCRdb table lists in-frame clones only, not all of them. In the table there are some 700,000 clones, around 87% of which are singletons. These same records also appear under a second study, on human thymus T cells.

The source material was thymocytes. The receptors come from a boy under three years old with a congenital heart defect. Both conserved end residues are part of each CDR3. The D gene is left open where the match is weak. Size values are once, few and many counts, or a class for expanded clones, and some rows have none.

D: .; V: TRBV27; size: .; J: TRBJ1-5; DNA: TGTGCCAGCAGTTTAAGGGGAGGGATCGGCCAGCCCCAGCATTTT; CDR3: CASSLRGGIGQPQHF
D: .; V: TRBV7-5; size: few; J: TRBJ1-1; DNA: TGTGTCAGAAGCTGTGACTGGAACACTGAAGCTTTCTTT; CDR3: CVRSCDWNTEAFF
D: .; V: TRBV27; size: .; J: TRBJ1-1; DNA: TGTGCCAGCAGACAGGGCGGAAACACTGAAGCTTTCTTT; CDR3: CASRQGGNTEAFF
D: .; V: TRBV11-2; size: .; J: TRBJ2-7; DNA: TGTGCCAGCAGCGTGGACAGTGGAGGCTACGAGCAGTACTTC; CDR3: CASSVDSGGYEQYF
D: TRBD2; V: TRBV11-3; size: .; J: TRBJ2-1; DNA: TGTGCCAGCAGCTTAGGACGTAGGACTAGCGCGTCCATGGGGTTCTTC; CDR3: CASSLGRRTSASMGFF
D: TRBD1; V: TRBV28; size: once; J: TRBJ2-5; DNA: TGTGCCAGCAGTTTGAGGACAGGGGCGGGGGAGACCCAGTACTTC; CDR3: CASSLRTGAGETQYF
D: TRBD1; V: TRBV2; size: .; J: TRBJ2-5; DNA: TGTGCCAGCAGTGATTGTGCGGCAGGGGGCCAAGAGACCCAGTACTTC; CDR3: CASSDCAAGGQETQYF
D: TRBD2; V: TRBV7-2; size: .; J: TRBJ2-7; DNA: TGTGCCAGCAGCCCTCGGACTAGTTCGACCCCCTACGAGCAGTACTTC; CDR3: CASSPRTSSTPYEQYF
D: TRBD1; V: TRBV7-3; size: .; J: TRBJ2-7; DNA: TGTGCCAGCAGCCCGGGACAGGGGGAATCCTACGAGCAGTACTTC; CDR3: CASSPGQGESYEQYF
D: .; V: TRBV6-5; size: .; J: TRBJ1-1; DNA: TGTGCCAGTAACAGGGAGAACACTGAAGCTTTCTTT; CDR3: CASNRENTEAFF
D: TRBD1; V: TRBV15; size: once; J: TRBJ1-2; DNA: TGTGCCACCAGCAGGACAGGGAGGCCTCCTACTAATGGCTACACCTTC; CDR3: CATSRTGRPPTNGYTF